This note documents a single T cell receptor beta chain sequence. Its antigen is currently not known. No per-base quality is available; no much larger clone lies one base away. For the CD8 naive samples, CD45RO-negative cells were positively selected for CCR7, yielding a CD45RA+CCR7+ population from which TemRA cells were excluded. The donors were healthy, HIV-negative adults who had no recently reported acute infections or vaccinations. Every donor was a Caucasian adult residing in Nashville, Tennessee, USA. Blood was obtained by leukapheresis, after which PBMCs were separated by Ficoll-Histopaque density gradient centrifugation and cryopreserved in liquid nitrogen vapor phase. Purity and quantity of every magnetically sorted T cell population were checked by analytical flow cytometry. From each sorted fraction, genomic DNA was isolated and quantified by UV absorbance on a Nanodrop 2000c. The data derive from a study of shared clonotypes between healthy human individuals (dated by TCRdb to 2020 to 2021). Some background on the complete study: The cohort comprised a couple of women and three men aged 18 to 49 years. For each donor, CD4 naive and CD4 memory were each run on three plates, CD8 naive on two plates, and CD8 memory on one plate. Between about 0.94 and 10 billion PBMCs per donor were obtained by leukapheresis. To estimate repertoire size and how much clonotype sharing occurs between individuals, the study deeply sequenced the blood TCR repertoires of several healthy adults. Libraries were prepared and TCR repertoires were sequenced by different laboratories using diverse techniques, in order to increase sequencing depth and limit assay-specific biases. Paper-wide results and their limitations: Pairwise subsampling led to the expectation that sequencing depth would affect the degree of clonotype sharing among donors. Sampling was restricted to blood, and TCR repertoires in tissue are likely to differ from TCR repertoires in blood. Higher generation probabilities were observed for clonotypes shared by all four sorted-subset donors than for non-shared clonotypes. Estimated clonotype richness was generally larger for naive than for memory subsets. Rarefaction of sorted-subset datasets indicated incomplete sequencing despite the large sequencing depth. The small number of donors limited the genetic and exposure-history diversity represented. Approximately 5% of naive CD4, around 4% of naive CD8, roughly 2.4% of memory CD4, and less than 0.45% of memory CD8 clonotypes were shared across four donors.

Using the deep immunoSEQ assay, TCR CDR3 regions were amplified from genomic DNA by multiplex PCR. Extracted genomic DNA from each cell subset was spread evenly across all wells of several immunoSEQ 96-well plates, with each plate serving as a replicate. Each replicate PCR for sorted subsets received 200 ng genomic DNA, equal to around 32,000 T cell genomes. Purified libraries were quantified with a Qubit 3.0 fluorometer, sized on a Bioanalyzer 2100, and re-quantified with the KAPA Library Quantification kit. Each immunoSEQ 96-well plate was sequenced on its own single-read 150-cycle Illumina NextSeq 550 flow cell. On the authors' methods: Because only junctional sequences without quality scores were contained in the immunoSEQ output, filtering matching that applied to full-length reads could not be performed. To assign V/J genes and CDR3, sequences were annotated against IMGT germline references using PyIR, a Python wrapper for IgBLAST v1.9. Reads with weak V/J assignments (E-value above 1e-6), missing CDR3, stop codons, out-of-frame junctions, or ambiguous translated residues were removed. V3J clonotypes were defined by identical inferred V gene, J gene, and CDR3 amino acid sequence. Percentage overlap between repertoires was calculated by dividing the number of shared unique clonotypes by the size of the smaller repertoire. Richness of each repertoire was evaluated using RTK rarefaction, the Chao1 estimator, and Recon v2.1 estimates of unobserved clonotypes. For all TCRbeta clonotypes obtained by the gDNA method from a few donors, generation probabilities were computed with OLGA. As stored in TCRdb, this immuneACCESS dataset retains in-frame rearrangements with V and J assigned. A fraction of the clones does not appear; measured against another copy, unresolved V genes explain less than half of the discrepancy, and the remainder lacks a known reason. D and trimming come from the DNA, and the V and J calls and clone size come from that table. In all, the sample holds under 700,000 clones, and 85% to 95% of those were seen once. About 0.11% of the sample is taken by the ten largest.

Reading from cysteine to phenylalanine, the CDR3 counts 19 amino acids. The CDR3 DNA has 57 bases and is translated from base 1. V loses 4 bases, J loses 0 bases, and the germline ends lie 22 bases apart. From the germline V gene (reference sequence), CDR1 is SEHNR and CDR2 is FQNEAQ. The sequence is built from TRBV7-9 and TRBJ2-4; the D element might be TRBD1 or TRBD2, as each aligns at 5 bases. The sequencing input was naive CD8+ T cells sorted from blood. The label giving this sample's cell subset or site can be read as: CD45RA+CCR7+. The sequence derives from a woman aged 25 to 45 in good health. The DNA sequence is as follows: TGTGCCAGCAGCTCCCGGGCCAGGGAAAATGGACTAGCCAAAAACATTCAGTACTTC. This sequence encodes CASSSRARENGLAKNIQYF.